This is a list of T cell receptor beta chains from one sample in a study of CD8+ T cells in alopecia areata. Sequenced by immunoSEQ multiplex PCR; TCRdb stores in-frame clones only, minus some. The sample carries 95,000 to 150,000 clones, 50% to 55% recorded once. Sample: CD4+ T cells sorted from blood, taken at week 4, from a patient treated with tofacitinib. These receptors were taken from a human donor with alopecia areata. CDR3s include the opening cysteine and the closing phenylalanine or tryptophan. Each record gives: CDR3 protein, CDR3 DNA, J gene, clone size, D gene, V gene. D genes are given only for firm matches. Rows give clone size only sometimes, using once, few, many, or a class for an expanded clone.

cdr3_aa: CASSKSGLTDTQYF
cdr3_nt: TGTGCCAGTAGTAAAAGCGGGCTGACAGATACGCAGTATTTT
j_call: TRBJ2-3
clone_size: few
d_call: .
v_call: TRBV19

cdr3_aa: CSVEGRTNTEAFF
cdr3_nt: TGCAGCGTTGAAGGACGGACGAACACTGAAGCTTTCTTT
j_call: TRBJ1-1
clone_size: .
d_call: .
v_call: TRBV29-1

cdr3_aa: CASSLGGSGAVIQYF
cdr3_nt: TGTGCCAGCAGCTTAGGGGGCAGCGGGGCCGTCATTCAGTACTTC
j_call: TRBJ2-4
clone_size: .
d_call: TRBD2
v_call: TRBV7-2

cdr3_aa: CAWSSSDSSYGYTF
cdr3_nt: TGTGCCTGGAGTTCATCGGACAGCTCCTATGGCTACACCTTC
j_call: TRBJ1-2
clone_size: .
d_call: .
v_call: TRBV30

cdr3_aa: CSVGQRAYEQYF
cdr3_nt: TGCAGCGTCGGACAGCGCGCCTACGAGCAGTACTTC
j_call: TRBJ2-7
clone_size: few
d_call: .
v_call: TRBV29-1

cdr3_aa: CAQGRVSGNTIYF
cdr3_nt: TGTGCCCAGGGACGGGTCTCTGGAAACACCATATATTTT
j_call: TRBJ1-3
clone_size: .
d_call: .
v_call: TRBV30

cdr3_aa: CASSQDRGQSSGANVLTF
cdr3_nt: TGCGCCAGCAGCCAAGATCGTGGACAAAGCTCTGGGGCCAACGTCCTGACTTTC
j_call: TRBJ2-6
clone_size: .
d_call: .
v_call: TRBV4-1

cdr3_aa: CAWSGDRGTEAFF
cdr3_nt: TGTGCCTGGAGTGGGGACAGAGGCACTGAAGCTTTCTTT
j_call: TRBJ1-1
clone_size: .
d_call: TRBD1
v_call: TRBV30

cdr3_aa: CASSSGTANSPLHF
cdr3_nt: TGTGCCAGCAGTTCCGGGACAGCCAATTCACCCCTCCACTTT
j_call: TRBJ1-6
clone_size: .
d_call: TRBD1
v_call: TRBV7-9

cdr3_aa: CASSLATRSAQETQYF
cdr3_nt: TGTGCCAGCAGCTTAGCGACTCGGTCTGCTCAAGAGACCCAGTACTTC
j_call: TRBJ2-5
clone_size: few
d_call: .
v_call: TRBV7-2

cdr3_aa: CSVSDSYEQYF
cdr3_nt: TGCAGCGTCTCGGACAGCTACGAGCAGTACTTC
j_call: TRBJ2-7
clone_size: .
d_call: .
v_call: TRBV29-1

cdr3_aa: CSVAPGAGNTIYF
cdr3_nt: TGCAGCGTCGCCCCAGGGGCTGGAAACACCATATATTTT
j_call: TRBJ1-3
clone_size: .
d_call: .
v_call: TRBV29-1

cdr3_aa: CASSREGGNQPQHF
cdr3_nt: TGTGCCAGCAGCAGAGAGGGTGGCAATCAGCCCCAGCATTTT
j_call: TRBJ1-5
clone_size: .
d_call: .
v_call: TRBV9